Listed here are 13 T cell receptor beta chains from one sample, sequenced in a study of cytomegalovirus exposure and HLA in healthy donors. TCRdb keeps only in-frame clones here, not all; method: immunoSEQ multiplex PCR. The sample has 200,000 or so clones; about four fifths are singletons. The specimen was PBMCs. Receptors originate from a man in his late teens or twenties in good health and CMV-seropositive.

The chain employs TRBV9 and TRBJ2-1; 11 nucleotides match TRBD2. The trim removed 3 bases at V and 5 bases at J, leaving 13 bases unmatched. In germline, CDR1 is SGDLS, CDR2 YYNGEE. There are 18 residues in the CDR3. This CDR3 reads CASSGPRLTSGANNEQFF. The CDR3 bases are TGTGCCAGCAGCGGACCCCGACTGACTAGCGGGGCTAACAATGAGCAGTTCTTC.

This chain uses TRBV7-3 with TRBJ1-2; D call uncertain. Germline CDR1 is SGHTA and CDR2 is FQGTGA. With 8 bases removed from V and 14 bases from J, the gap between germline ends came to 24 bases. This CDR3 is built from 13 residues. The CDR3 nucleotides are TGTGCCAGCCGAGCGTCGGGAGGGCCTCTTATGACCTTC. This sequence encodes CASRASGGPLMTF.

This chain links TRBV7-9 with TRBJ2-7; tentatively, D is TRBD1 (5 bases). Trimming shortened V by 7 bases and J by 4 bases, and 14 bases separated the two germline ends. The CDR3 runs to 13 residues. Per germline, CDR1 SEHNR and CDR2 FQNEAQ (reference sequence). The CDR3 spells CASTPAAGYEQYF. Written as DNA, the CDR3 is TGTGCCAGCACCCCGGCGGCAGGGTACGAGCAGTACTTC. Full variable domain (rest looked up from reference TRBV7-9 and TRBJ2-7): DTGVSQNPRHKITKRGQNVTFRCDPISEHNRLYWYRQTLGQGPEFLTYFQNEAQLEKSRLLSDRFSAERPKGSFSTLEIQRTEQGDSAMYLCASTPAAGYEQYFGPGTRLTVT.

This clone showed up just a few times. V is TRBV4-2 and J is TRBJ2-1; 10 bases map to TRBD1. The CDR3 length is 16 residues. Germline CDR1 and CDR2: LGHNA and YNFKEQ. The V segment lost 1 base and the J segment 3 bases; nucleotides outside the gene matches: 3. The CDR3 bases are TGTGCCAGCAGCCAAGGGGGACAGGGGAACTACAATGAGCAGTTCTTC. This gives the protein CASSQGGQGNYNEQFF.

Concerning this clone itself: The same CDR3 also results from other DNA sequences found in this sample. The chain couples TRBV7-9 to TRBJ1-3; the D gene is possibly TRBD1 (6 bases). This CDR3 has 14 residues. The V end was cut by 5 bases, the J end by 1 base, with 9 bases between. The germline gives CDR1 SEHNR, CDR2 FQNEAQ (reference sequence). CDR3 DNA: TGTGCCAGCAGCCCAACAGGGTCTGGAAACACCATATATTTT. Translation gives CASSPTGSGNTIYF.

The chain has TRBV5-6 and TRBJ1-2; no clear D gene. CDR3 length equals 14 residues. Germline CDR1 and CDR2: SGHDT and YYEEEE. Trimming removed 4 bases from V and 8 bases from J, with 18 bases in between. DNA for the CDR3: TGTGCCAGCAGCCCCGGCGGGGTGAATCAGGGCTACACCTTC. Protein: CASSPGGVNQGYTF.

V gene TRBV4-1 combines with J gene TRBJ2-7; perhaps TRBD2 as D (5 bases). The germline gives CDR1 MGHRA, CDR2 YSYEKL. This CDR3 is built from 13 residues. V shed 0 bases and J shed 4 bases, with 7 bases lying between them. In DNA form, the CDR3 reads TGCGCCAGCAGCCAAGATGAGCGGTACGAGCAGTACTTC. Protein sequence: CASSQDERYEQYF.

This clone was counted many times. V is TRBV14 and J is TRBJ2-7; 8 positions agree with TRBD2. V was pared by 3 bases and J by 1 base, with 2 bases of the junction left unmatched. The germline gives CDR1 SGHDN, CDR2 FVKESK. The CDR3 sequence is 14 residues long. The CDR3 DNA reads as TGTGCCAGCAGCCATAGCGGGACATCCTACGAGCAGTACTTC. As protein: CASSHSGTSYEQYF.

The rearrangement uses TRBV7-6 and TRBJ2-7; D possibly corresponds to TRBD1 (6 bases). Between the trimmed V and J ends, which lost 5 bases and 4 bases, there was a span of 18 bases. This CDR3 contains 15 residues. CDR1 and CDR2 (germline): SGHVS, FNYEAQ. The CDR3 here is CASSQTTGPYYEQYF. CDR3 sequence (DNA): TGTGCCAGCAGCCAGACTACAGGGCCCTATTACGAGCAGTACTTC.

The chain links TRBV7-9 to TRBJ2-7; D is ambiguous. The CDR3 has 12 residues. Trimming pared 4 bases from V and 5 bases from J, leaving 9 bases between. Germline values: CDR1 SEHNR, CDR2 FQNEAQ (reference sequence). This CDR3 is CASSSDKNEQYF. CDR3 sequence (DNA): TGTGCCAGCAGCTCCGACAAGAACGAGCAGTACTTC.

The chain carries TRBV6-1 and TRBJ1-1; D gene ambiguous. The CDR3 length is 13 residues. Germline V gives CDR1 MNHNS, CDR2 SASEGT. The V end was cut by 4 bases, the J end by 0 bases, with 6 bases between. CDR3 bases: TGTGCCAGCAGTGTGTCTCTGAACACTGAAGCTTTCTTT. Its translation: CASSVSLNTEAFF.

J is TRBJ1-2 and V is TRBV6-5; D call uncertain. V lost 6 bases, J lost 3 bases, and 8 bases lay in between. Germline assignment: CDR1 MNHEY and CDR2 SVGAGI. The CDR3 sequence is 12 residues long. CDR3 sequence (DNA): TGTGCCAGCAGGTCAGGCCACTATGGCTACACCTTC. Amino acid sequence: CASRSGHYGYTF.

Here the CDR3 reads CASSYPADIKSGYTF. The CDR3, as DNA: TGTGCCAGCAGTTACCCCGCGGACATAAAAAGTGGCTACACCTTC. The chain recombines TRBV7-9 with TRBJ1-2; perhaps TRBD1 as D (5 bases). Trimming pared 6 bases from V and 7 bases from J, leaving 21 bases between. This CDR3 comprises 15 residues. The V gene's germline CDR1 is SEHNR and CDR2 FQNEAQ (reference sequence). Full variable domain (remainder filled in from reference TRBV7-9 and TRBJ1-2): DTGVSQNPRHKITKRGQNVTFRCDPISEHNRLYWYRQTLGQGPEFLTYFQNEAQLEKSRLLSDRFSAERPKGSFSTLEIQRTEQGDSAMYLCASSYPADIKSGYTFGSGTRLTVV.